The 30 T cell receptor beta chains below come from one sample, sequenced in a study of T-cell memory formation after mild COVID-19. TCRdb passed the 5' RACE reads through MiXCR, listing each CDR3 protein once. The sample yields fewer than 300,000 distinct CDR3 sequences, more than 15% seen once. Sequenced sample: PBMCs or a T cell subset sorted from them (not recorded which). The receptor set was obtained from a man between 18 and 29 years old who had mild COVID-19 (a few samples of this study predate the infection). Cell type and time point are not known.

This clonotype was recorded a few times. The chain has TRBV12-3 or TRBV12-4 and TRBJ1-5, with D hard to call. V was clipped by 3 bases and J by 1 base, with 7 bases between them. The CDR3 consists of 14 residues. The CDR3 region is CASSFMESNQPQHF. The CDR3 DNA is TGTGCCAGCAGTTTTATGGAGAGCAATCAGCCCCAGCATTTT.

This clonotype has just a few counts. The chain carries TRBV4-3 and TRBJ1-2, with TRBD1 matching 7 bases. The CDR3 runs to 15 residues. Trimming cost V 0 bases and J 8 bases; bases outside gene matches: 9. Germline V gene lookup returns CDR1 LGHNA and CDR2 YSLEER. The DNA for the CDR3 is TGCGCCAGCAGCCAAGAAGGGCAGGGGGTTGGCGGCTACACCTTC. Protein product: CASSQEGQGVGGYTF.

The V and J genes are TRBV6-6 and TRBJ1-2; weak D call: TRBD1 (5 bases). There are 15 residues in the CDR3. Trimming took 2 bases from V and 5 from J, leaving 15 bases between them. Germline V CDR1 and CDR2: MNHNY, SVGAGI (reference sequence). The chain's CDR3 is CASSYAGGDTYGYTF. The CDR3 DNA sequence: TGTGCCAGCAGTTACGCCGGGGGAGATACATATGGCTACACCTTC.

This CDR3 reads CASSEAHATREFF. For the CDR3, the DNA is TGTGCCAGCAGTGAAGCGCACGCGACTAGGGAGTTCTTC. The genes are TRBV2 and TRBJ2-1, with D tentatively TRBD2 (6 bases). The CDR3 extends over 13 amino acids. V lost 0 bases to trimming and J lost 14 bases, with 14 bases between them. Germline-derived CDR1 and CDR2 are SNHLY and FYNNEI.

J is TRBJ2-1 and V is TRBV7-9; D is ambiguous. There are 14 residues in the CDR3. Deletions cut 6 bases from V and 1 base from J, with 10 bases between. The V gene's germline CDR1 is SEHNR and CDR2 FQNEAQ (reference sequence). CDR3 nucleotides: TGTGCCAGCAGGGTCGTGGTGTCCTACAATGAGCAGTTCTTC. Translating gives CASRVVVSYNEQFF.

The chain combines TRBV27 with TRBJ2-7; either TRBD1 or TRBD2 may fit D (5 bases each). Per germline, CDR1 MNHEY and CDR2 SMNVEV (reference sequence). The CDR3 has 14 residues. Here the CDR3 DNA reads TGCACCAGCAGTCCCGACGGGGCCACCTACGAGCAGTACGTC. Translating gives CTSSPDGATYEQYV.

J is TRBJ2-6 and V is TRBV7-8; D uncertain. The CDR3 sequence is 14 residues long. CDR1 is SGHVS, CDR2 FQNEAQ, per germline. Trimming stripped 7 bases from V and 2 bases from J, with 9 bases between. CDR3 protein: CASTPYAGANVLTF. CDR3 nucleotide sequence: TGTGCCAGCACTCCCTATGCTGGGGCCAACGTCCTGACTTTC.

A few counts support this clonotype. This chain uses TRBV6-6 with TRBJ2-7, with a tentative D call TRBD2 (5 bases). Trimming shortened V by 2 bases and J by 2 bases, and 10 bases separated the two germline ends. The CDR3 is 14 amino acids. Looked up from germline, CDR1 is MNHNY and CDR2 is SVGAGI (reference sequence). The CDR3 protein is CASSYTGSAYEQYF. As DNA, the CDR3 is TGTGCCAGCAGTTACACGGGGAGTGCCTACGAGCAGTACTTC.

The chain carries TRBV9 and TRBJ2-7; D perhaps matches TRBD2 (5 bases). V was pared by 4 bases and J by 3 bases, with 17 bases between. This CDR3 comprises 15 residues. Germline assignment: CDR1 SGDLS and CDR2 YYNGEE. In nucleotides, the CDR3 is TGTGCCAGCAGCCCGAGTCCGGGGAGAAGCTACGAGCAGTACTTC. Translating gives CASSPSPGRSYEQYF.

This clonotype has ten or more counts. The gene calls are TRBV2 and TRBJ1-1; D unclear. The CDR3 sequence is 13 residues long. Trimming cost V 2 bases and J 3 bases, with 7 bases left between them. Germline V lookup: CDR1 SNHLY, CDR2 FYNNEI. CDR3 DNA sequence: TGTGCCAGCAGTGAACTGGAGGACACTGAAGCTTTCTTT. Its translation: CASSELEDTEAFF.

Only a few counts were recorded for this clonotype. The rearrangement uses TRBV5-1 and TRBJ2-5; D remains unclear. V was trimmed by 5 bases and J by 1 base, leaving 6 bases between them. The CDR3 contains 12 residues. CDR1 and CDR2 from the germline V gene are SGHRS and YFSETQ. CDR3 loop: CASSFSQETQYF. The CDR3, as DNA: TGCGCCAGCAGTTTCAGCCAAGAGACCCAGTACTTC.

Only a few counts were recorded for this clonotype. The chain uses TRBV10-3 and TRBJ2-2, with unresolved D. V lost 0 bases and J lost 1, with 0 bases in between. Germline assignment: CDR1 ENHRY and CDR2 SYGVKD. The CDR3 totals 13 residues. The CDR3 sequence is CAISESNTGELFF. The CDR3 DNA reads TGTGCCATCAGTGAGTCGAACACCGGGGAGCTGTTTTTT.

This clonotype was counted once. The chain links TRBV24-1 to TRBJ2-7, with D perhaps TRBD1 (5 bases). Trimming took 9 bases from V and 2 from J, leaving 13 bases between them. The germline V gene encodes CDR1 KGHDR and CDR2 SFDVKD. This CDR3 region has 13 residues. The CDR3 sequence: CATETRAPYEQYF. The CDR3 DNA reads as TGTGCCACCGAAACCAGGGCCCCCTACGAGCAGTACTTC.

A word on this clonotype: At one boundary the junction diverges from the germline segment, which might be a read error. The chain uses TRBV4-1 and TRBJ2-6; D gene ambiguous. The germline gives CDR1 MGHRA, CDR2 YSYEKL. CDR3 length: 13 residues. CDR3 DNA: TGCGCCAGCAGCCCCCCTGGGCCCAACGTCCTGACTTTC. This sequence encodes CASSPPGPNVLTF.

This clonotype was observed a handful of times. The gene calls are TRBV4-3 and TRBJ2-7; TRBD2 matches at 7 bases. V shed 2 bases and J 6 bases; nucleotides not matched to a gene: 7. CDR1 and CDR2 from the germline V gene are LGHNA and YSLEER. CDR3 length: 14 amino acids. CDR3 protein: CASSQLLARREQYF. The CDR3 nucleotides read TGCGCCAGCAGCCAATTACTAGCGCGGCGCGAGCAGTACTTC.

The chain is built from TRBV7-9 and TRBJ2-5; perhaps TRBD1 as D (5 bases). Germline V gene lookup returns CDR1 SEHNR and CDR2 FQNEAQ (reference sequence). The CDR3 spans 12 residues. V lost 1 base and J lost 12, with 12 bases in between. The CDR3 coding sequence is TGTGCCAGCAGCTTAGAGGGGCGGAGTGAGTACTTC. Translating gives CASSLEGRSEYF.

The CDR3 DNA is TGCAGTGCTAGAGATCGCAGTGACGAGCAGTACTTC. This gives the protein CSARDRSDEQYF. J is TRBJ2-7 and V is TRBV20-1, with no clear D. In germline, CDR1 is DFQATT, CDR2 SNEGSKA (reference sequence). This CDR3 has 12 residues. Trimming took off 0 bases at V and 5 bases at J, with 8 bases between the two ends.

At least ten counts were recorded for this clonotype. The rearrangement links TRBV20-1 to TRBJ2-2; D gene unclear. The germline V gene encodes CDR1 DFQATT and CDR2 SNEGSKA (reference sequence). The CDR3 is made up of 13 amino acids. V dropped 1 base and J dropped 2 bases, with 5 bases sitting between them. The CDR3 loop is CSARVINTGELFF. CDR3 in DNA: TGCAGTGCTAGAGTTATAAACACCGGGGAGCTGTTTTTT.

This clonotype was found a few times. The V gene is TRBV2, the J gene TRBJ2-5; D gene unclear. The V end was cut by 3 bases, the J end by 1 base, with 6 bases between. CDR1 and CDR2 from the germline V gene are SNHLY and FYNNEI. This CDR3 spans 13 amino acids. The chain's CDR3 is CASSERRQETQYF. CDR3 nucleotide sequence: TGTGCCAGCAGTGAGAGACGCCAAGAGACCCAGTACTTC.

This clonotype was detected a few times. The chain links TRBV4-1 to TRBJ2-7, with 7 bases matching TRBD1. The CDR3 has 14 amino acids. With 0 bases clipped from V and 2 bases from J, the junction kept 1 base outside the gene matches. Germline-derived CDR1 and CDR2 are MGHRA and YSYEKL. As DNA, the CDR3 is TGCGCCAGCAGCCAAGATAGGGGGCCCTACGAGCAGTACGTC. As protein: CASSQDRGPYEQYV.

V is TRBV4-3 and J is TRBJ2-1; D is unclear. V was cut by 4 bases and J by 9 bases, with 16 bases left in between. Germline CDR1 LGHNA, CDR2 YSLEER. The length of the CDR3 is 14 residues. CDR3 nucleotides: TGCGCCAGCAGCCCTGCTGTGGGATCCGGTGAGCAGTTCTTC. This codes for CASSPAVGSGEQFF.

The gene calls are TRBV4-3 and TRBJ2-7; D call uncertain. This CDR3 region has 13 residues. The germline V and J ends were trimmed by 0 bases and 6 bases, with 9 bases remaining between them. CDR1 LGHNA and CDR2 YSLEER come from the germline V gene. In DNA form, the CDR3 reads TGCGCCAGCAGCCAAGATCTCAGTTCCGAGCAGTACGTC. Protein: CASSQDLSSEQYV.

Only a few counts were recorded for this clonotype. The chain joins TRBV27 to TRBJ2-4; 8 bases fit TRBD2. From germline, CDR1 is MNHEY and CDR2 SMNVEV (reference sequence). Trimming at V came to 1 base and at J to 0 bases, leaving 11 bases not matched to a gene. There are 19 residues in the CDR3. CDR3 residues: CASSLFGRAGAGAKNIQYF. The DNA of the CDR3 is TGTGCCAGCAGTTTATTCGGGCGAGCGGGGGCCGGAGCCAAAAACATTCAGTACTTC.

This chain joins TRBV7-2 and TRBJ2-3; D may be TRBD2 (6 bases). CDR3 length: 15 residues. Trimming took off 3 bases at V and 5 bases at J, with 15 bases between the two ends. Germline V CDR1 and CDR2: SGHTA, FQGNSA. The CDR3 sequence is CASSFSRGRIDTQYF. The CDR3 DNA reads as TGTGCCAGCAGCTTTAGTCGGGGGAGGATAGATACGCAGTATTTT.

CDR3 DNA: TGCGCCAGCAAGGGTGGTAGCACCGGGGAGCTGTTTTTT. It specifies CASKGGSTGELFF. The chain carries TRBV5-1 and TRBJ2-2, with D uncertain. The CDR3 runs to 13 residues. The germline V gene has CDR1 SGHRS and CDR2 YFSETQ. Trimming stripped 6 bases from V and 4 bases from J, with 10 bases between.

V and J are TRBV2 and TRBJ1-1, with D maybe TRBD1 (5 bases). There are 15 residues in the CDR3. Trimming shortened V by 5 bases and J by 0 bases, and 13 bases separated the two germline ends. Looked up from germline, CDR1 is SNHLY and CDR2 is FYNNEI. CDR3 DNA: TGTGCCAGCAGTCTCCGACAGCTCATGAACACTGAAGCTTTCTTT. It translates to CASSLRQLMNTEAFF. Full variable domain (outside the CDR3, taken from reference TRBV2 and TRBJ1-1): EPEVTQTPSHQVTQMGQEVILRCVPISNHLYFYWYRQILGQKVEFLVSFYNNEISEKSEIFDDQFSVERPDGSNFTLKIRSTKLEDSAMYFCASSLRQLMNTEAFFGQGTRLTVV.

The rearrangement joins TRBV2 to TRBJ2-7; D is unresolved. The CDR3 consists of 13 residues. Per germline, CDR1 SNHLY and CDR2 FYNNEI. The V end lost 4 bases, the J end lost 2 bases, and 9 bases lay between the germline ends. The DNA for the CDR3 is TGTGCCAGCAGTGGCTACGGGCCCTACGAGCAGTACTTC. It codes for CASSGYGPYEQYF.

This clonotype was recorded a few times. The chain couples TRBV5-6 to TRBJ1-1; D call uncertain. The CDR3 has 12 residues. V was cut by 5 bases and J by 0 bases, with 5 bases left in between. Per the germline V gene, CDR1 is SGHDT and CDR2 is YYEEEE. CDR3 sequence (DNA): TGTGCCAGCAGAAGGGTGAACACTGAAGCTTTCTTT. It codes for CASRRVNTEAFF.

The CDR3 coding sequence is TGTGCCAGCAGCCGCCGACTAGCGGGGGACCTCACAGATACGCAGTATTTT. Translation gives CASSRRLAGDLTDTQYF. V and J are TRBV3-1 and TRBJ2-3, with 12 bases aligning to TRBD2. Germline values: CDR1 LGHDT, CDR2 YNNKEL (reference sequence). V lost 4 bases, J lost 2 bases, and 7 bases stayed unmatched. CDR3 length: 17 amino acids.

The sample holds a few counts of this clonotype. The chain combines TRBV7-2 with TRBJ2-3; no definite D call. Per the germline V gene, CDR1 is SGHTA and CDR2 is FQGNSA. V was trimmed by 5 bases and J by 1 base, leaving 16 bases between them. This CDR3 spans 16 amino acids. The CDR3 is CASSPMTRRGTDTQYF. CDR3 in DNA: TGTGCCAGCAGCCCAATGACGCGGCGCGGCACAGATACGCAGTATTTT.